Detailed here is one T cell receptor (beta chain). The antigen is not known. The entry originates in a study of cytomegalovirus exposure and HLA in healthy donors. Whole-study results and caveats: Later work showed greater clonal expansion in HLA-associated TCR beta chains than in equally common others.

Both 60 Vbeta primers and 13 Jbeta primers went into the PCR. Measured with immunoSEQ multiplex PCR; TCRdb has only the in-frame clones, and not every one. The data show approximately 120,000 clones, with over 60% seen just once and approximately 2% held by the top ten. Germline V gives CDR1 LNHDA, CDR2 SQIVND (reference sequence). The CDR3 has 16 residues. The V gene lost 0 bases and the J gene lost 1 base, with 10 bases spanning the gap. V usage is TRBV19 and J usage is TRBJ1-5; D is uncertain. The sequencing sample was made of PBMCs. This clonotype originated in a man in his fifties in good health and CMV-seronegative. The CDR3 loop reads CASSIDGSGSNQPQHF. CDR3 coding DNA: TGTGCCAGTAGTATAGATGGCTCGGGGAGCAATCAGCCCCAGCATTTT.